This T cell receptor beta chain was identified during a study of Ad26.COV2.S vaccination and SARS-CoV-2 variants. Germline V lookup: CDR1 MNHEY, CDR2 SMNVEV (reference sequence). There are 15 residues in the CDR3. Trimming took 6 bases from V and 3 from J; bases not matched to a gene: 8. The assay was immunoSEQ multiplex PCR, and TCRdb's table has in-frame clones only and misses some. The sample consists of 300,000 to 450,000 clones, approximately 81% of them appearing once. Treatment defined: 15 to 20 received Ad26.COV2.S at low or high dose, single or two shots; several received placebo; per-sample allocation not given. Repertoires come from day 63 after the first vaccine or placebo injection.

The chain employs TRBV27 and TRBJ2-3; TRBD1 matches at 8 bases. This material consisted of peripheral blood, taken in a trial of Ad26.COV2.S vaccine versus placebo. This receptor was obtained from a person aged 18-65 years who received the Ad26.COV2.S COVID-19 vaccine or a placebo. The CDR3 nucleotides are TGTGCCAGCAGCGGACAGGGCGGTAGGACAGATACGCAGTATTTT. This gives the protein CASSGQGGRTDTQYF.